Below are 20 T cell receptor beta chains sequenced from a single sample in a study of blood T cells in healthy people across ages. Then a second PCR, running about 7 to 11 cycles, was carried out with a sample-barcoded 5' primer and a J-beta primer mix. TCRdb called the 5' RACE reads again in MiXCR, with one record for every CDR3 protein. The table has about 930,000 distinct CDR3 sequences, approximately 32% seen once. This sample was shared with a second study, whose subject was T cells of mothers and their children.

Sequenced: blood. These receptors all stem from a woman between 40 and 55 years old in good health.

V gene TRBV2 combines with J gene TRBJ2-4; weak D call: TRBD2 (7 bases). V shed 4 bases and J shed 0 bases, with 16 bases lying between them. Germline CDR1 and CDR2: SNHLY and FYNNEI. The CDR3 extends over 17 amino acids. The CDR3 sequence is CASSGRGGNLAKNIQYF. The CDR3 nucleotides are TGTGCCAGCAGTGGGAGGGGGGGGAACTTAGCCAAAAACATTCAGTACTTC.

This clonotype was counted between two and nine times. The chain uses TRBV12-3 or TRBV12-4 and TRBJ2-5, with 10 bases identical to TRBD1. The CDR3 contains 14 residues. The trim removed 6 bases at V and 3 bases at J, leaving 4 bases unmatched. In nucleotides, the CDR3 is TGTGCCAGCAGCGACAGGGGGCGAGAAGAGACCCAGTACTTC. It encodes CASSDRGREETQYF.

The chain combines TRBV28 with TRBJ1-1, with D perhaps matching TRBD1 (6 bases). V gave up 6 bases and J gave up 5 bases, with 10 bases separating them. This CDR3 comprises 12 residues. Germline CDR1 reads MDHEN; CDR2 reads SYDVKM. The CDR3 loop is CASRLRGTEAFF. In DNA, the CDR3 is TGTGCCAGCAGGCTCAGGGGTACTGAAGCTTTCTTT.

This clonotype was detected a few times. At one end the junction does not follow the germline gene, possibly because of a read error. In nucleotides, the CDR3 is TGTGCCAGCAGCCCGGGGGACGGGCGCAACCAGCCCCAGCATTTT. Translation gives CASSPGDGRNQPQHF. V is TRBV7-8 and J is TRBJ1-5, with a possible D match to TRBD1 (5 bases). The CDR3 has 15 amino acids. Germline V lookup: CDR1 SGHVS, CDR2 FQNEAQ.

The rearrangement uses TRBV5-1 and TRBJ2-3; 12 bases are a match to TRBD2. The ends lost 3 bases at V and 5 bases at J; junction bases unmatched: 7. Looked up from germline, CDR1 is SGHRS and CDR2 is YFSETQ. The CDR3 has 16 residues. CDR3 in DNA: TGCGCCAGCAGCTCTGGACTAGCGGGGCCGAAAGATACGCAGTATTTT. It yields the protein CASSSGLAGPKDTQYF.

The chain couples TRBV20-1 to TRBJ2-7; possible D gene TRBD2, 5 bases. V was clipped by 2 bases and J by 6 bases, with 14 bases between them. The CDR3 totals 13 residues. The germline gives CDR1 DFQATT, CDR2 SNEGSKA (reference sequence). CDR3 amino acids: CSARRGLFTEQYF. CDR3 bases: TGCAGTGCTAGACGGGGTCTCTTCACCGAGCAGTACTTC.

This clonotype was found a few times. The genes are TRBV20-1 and TRBJ2-2, with 9 bases matching TRBD1. The CDR3 is 14 residues long. Germline CDR1 is DFQATT and CDR2 is SNEGSKA (reference sequence). Trimming removed 6 bases from V and 4 bases from J; junction bases left unmatched: 6. The CDR3 sequence: CSASDRGGTGELFF. In DNA form, the CDR3 reads TGCAGTGCATCGGACAGGGGAGGCACCGGGGAGCTGTTTTTT.

This clonotype was detected a few times. At one end, the junction sequence differs from germline, possibly due to a read error. The J gene is TRBJ1-1, the V gene TRBV12-3 or TRBV12-4; tentative D call: TRBD1 (6 bases). The CDR3 runs to 13 residues. The CDR3 reads CVSIGQPNTEAFF. CDR3 DNA: TGTGTCAGCATAGGACAGCCGAACACTGAAGCTTTCTTT.

V is TRBV20-1 and J is TRBJ2-3; TRBD2 aligns across 8 bases. J lost 6 bases, V lost 6 bases, and 8 bases had no gene match. CDR1 is DFQATT and CDR2 is SNEGSKA in the germline V gene (reference sequence). The CDR3 covers 13 residues. The CDR3 nucleotides are TGCAGTGCAAAAAGGACTAGCTCCGATACGCAGTATTTT. Protein: CSAKRTSSDTQYF.

This sequence joins TRBV7-8 and TRBJ2-1, with D maybe TRBD2 (6 bases). CDR1 SGHVS and CDR2 FQNEAQ come from the germline V gene. The CDR3 extends over 13 amino acids. V was shortened by 8 bases and J by 9 bases, with 17 bases between the two germline ends. CDR3 in DNA: TGTGCCAGCTCCACTGGGAGGCGGGGTGAGCAGTTCTTC. Its translation: CASSTGRRGEQFF. The full variable domain, completed using reference TRBV7-8 and TRBJ2-1, is GAGVSQSPRYKVAKRGQDVALRCDPISGHVSLFWYQQALGQGPEFLTYFQNEAQLDKSGLPSDRFFAERPEGSVSTLKIQRTQQEDSAVYLCASSTGRRGEQFFGPGTRLTVL.

This clonotype was seen more than once but under ten times. The rearrangement joins TRBV29-1 to TRBJ1-2; 7 bases map to TRBD1. V gave up 0 bases and J gave up 4 bases; unmatched junction bases: 5. Germline V gene lookup returns CDR1 SQVTM and CDR2 ANQGSEA. This CDR3 region has 14 residues. CDR3 sequence: CSVEDRSGGYGYTF. The CDR3 DNA follows: TGCAGCGTTGAAGATCGTTCAGGGGGCTATGGCTACACCTTC.

This clonotype has a count of ten or more. The chain couples TRBV10-3 to TRBJ2-1, with 7 bases aligning to TRBD2. The CDR3 extends over 14 amino acids. V was pared by 4 bases and J by 3 bases, with 3 bases of the junction left unmatched. Germline-derived CDR1 and CDR2 are ENHRY and SYGVKD. CDR3 bases: TGTGCCATCAGTGTTGCGGGGGTCTACAATGAGCAGTTCTTC. Translation: CAISVAGVYNEQFF.

Comments on this clonotype: The CDR3 does not close with the conserved phenylalanine or tryptophan, likely indicating a read error. The chain recombines TRBV15 with TRBJ2-5; D may correspond to TRBD1 or TRBD2 (5 bases each). Germline V gives CDR1 LNHNV, CDR2 YYDKDF (reference sequence). This CDR3 region has 15 residues. The V end lost 0 bases, the J end lost 11 bases, and 19 bases lay between the germline ends. In nucleotides, the CDR3 is TGTGCCACCAGCAGAGATCCCGGGACCTACAATGAGCAGTACTGC. Amino acid sequence: CATSRDPGTYNEQYC.

Notes on this clonotype: Just one base apart from a much larger clone, this may be a read error. The conserved phenylalanine or tryptophan normally closing the CDR3 is absent here, so this likely arose from a read error. V and J are TRBV4-1 and TRBJ2-7; D not certain. Per germline, CDR1 MGHRA and CDR2 YSYEKL. CDR3 length: 13 residues. The CDR3 loop is CASSQEGQDQQYL. DNA of the CDR3: TGCGCCAGTAGCCAAGAAGGTCAGGACCAGCAGTACTTA.

Ten or more counts support this clonotype. The chain is built from TRBV6-6 and TRBJ1-1; 7 bases line up with TRBD1. CDR1 is MNHNY and CDR2 is SVGAGI in the germline V gene (reference sequence). This CDR3 has 14 amino acids. V gave up 5 bases and J gave up 1 base; unmatched junction bases: 4. As DNA, the CDR3 is TGTGCCAGCAGTCGGGGACAGTCGAACACTGAAGCTTTCTTT. Amino acids: CASSRGQSNTEAFF.

This clonotype was found many times. The chain is built from TRBV4-1 and TRBJ2-7; 10 bases are shared with TRBD1. Germline V gives CDR1 MGHRA, CDR2 YSYEKL. The CDR3 totals 15 residues. Losses at the gene ends were 5 bases for V and 5 bases for J; bases not matched to a gene: 9. CDR3 in amino acids: CASSDPGQGIDEQYF. Written as DNA, the CDR3 is TGCGCCAGCAGCGACCCGGGACAGGGGATCGACGAGCAGTACTTC.

This clonotype was counted only a few times. J is TRBJ1-4 and V is TRBV9; D is possibly TRBD1 (5 bases). The CDR3 is 15 amino acids. The V end was cut by 0 bases, the J end by 6 bases, with 12 bases between. Germline loops: CDR1 SGDLS, CDR2 YYNGEE. This CDR3 is CASSVDPEGYEKLFF. The CDR3 nucleotides read TGTGCCAGCAGCGTAGATCCGGAGGGGTATGAAAAACTGTTTTTT.

This clonotype has just a few counts. The chain joins TRBV24-1 to TRBJ2-3, with D tentatively TRBD2 (5 bases). Looked up from germline, CDR1 is KGHDR and CDR2 is SFDVKD. CDR3 size: 14 residues. V gave up 8 bases and J gave up 1 base, with 12 bases separating them. For the CDR3, the DNA is TGTGCCACCACCGACGCGCGGGGCACAGATACGCAGTATTTT. This gives the protein CATTDARGTDTQYF.

The chain carries TRBV10-3 and TRBJ2-5; no clear D. Germline V gene data show CDR1 as ENHRY and CDR2 as SYGVKD. CDR3 size: 13 residues. V lost 0 bases to trimming and J lost 5 bases, with 7 bases between them. For the CDR3, the DNA is TGTGCCATCAGTGAGTCACGAACGGAGACCCAGTACTTC. Translating it yields CAISESRTETQYF.

The J gene is TRBJ1-1, the V gene TRBV6-1; tentatively, D is TRBD1 (6 bases). The V and J ends lost 3 bases and 1 base respectively, with 9 bases between them. The CDR3 has 14 amino acids. Germline assignment: CDR1 MNHNS and CDR2 SASEGT. The CDR3 DNA reads TGTGCCAGCAGTGACCAACAGGGGAACACTGAAGCTTTCTTT. Translation gives CASSDQQGNTEAFF.